This T cell receptor (beta chain) was profiled in a study of CXCR3-negative and CXCR3-positive naive CD8 T cells. CDR3 length: 15 amino acids. In germline, CDR1 is SGHKS, CDR2 YYEKEE (reference sequence). Libraries were UMI-labeled 5' RACE TRB cDNA. TCRdb reanalyzed the 5' RACE reads and collapses them to one entry per CDR3 protein, without DNA. The sample spans about 53,000 distinct CDR3 sequences; the ten largest clones claim 0.42%. This receptor was taken from a human donor in good health. Some clones in this sample may be carry-over from other donors' samples. This sequence joins TRBV5-5 and TRBJ1-2; TCRdb returns TRBD1, unconfirmable since there is no DNA. The sequencing input was naive CXCR3- CD8+ T cells from blood. The subset: CD45RO-CCR7+CD27+CD95- naive CD8+ T cells lacking CXCR3 (TNR3-). The CDR3: CASSLEEGVQYGYTF.